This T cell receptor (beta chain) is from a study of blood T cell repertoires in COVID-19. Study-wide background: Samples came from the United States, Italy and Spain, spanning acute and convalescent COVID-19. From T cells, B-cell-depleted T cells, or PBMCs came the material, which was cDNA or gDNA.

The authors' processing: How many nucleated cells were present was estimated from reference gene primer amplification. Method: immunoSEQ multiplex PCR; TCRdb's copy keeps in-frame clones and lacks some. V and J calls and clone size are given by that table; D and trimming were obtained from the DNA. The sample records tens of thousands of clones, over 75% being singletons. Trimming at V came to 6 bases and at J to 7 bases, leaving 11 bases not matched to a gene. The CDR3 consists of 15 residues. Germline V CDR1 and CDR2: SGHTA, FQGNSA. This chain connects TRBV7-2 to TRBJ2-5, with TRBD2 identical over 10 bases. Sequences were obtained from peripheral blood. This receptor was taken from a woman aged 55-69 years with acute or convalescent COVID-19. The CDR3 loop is CASSQGTSGKGTQYF. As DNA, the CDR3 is TGTGCCAGCAGTCAAGGCACTAGCGGGAAGGGGACCCAGTACTTC.